This T cell receptor (beta chain) was identified during a study of identical twins (TCRdb year 2016). With respect to the entire study: The study deep-sequenced TCR alpha and beta repertoires from monozygotic twins, unrelated adults of various ages and cord blood to test whether fetal clonotypes persist. Replicate twin experiments were performed at different times using different library preparation protocols to rule out contamination.

Counted from cysteine to phenylalanine, this CDR3 has 15 amino acids. Only CDR3 DNA is held: 45 bases, read in frame from base 1. Deletion took 6 bases off V and 2 bases off J, with a span of 16 bases between the germline ends. CDR1 and CDR2, per the germline V gene, are MNHEY and SVGEGT. Only healthy Caucasian donors were included. The twin cohort consisted of three pairs of female monozygotic twins, all aged about 18 to 29 years. CD4+ and CD8+ T cell populations were isolated with positive isolation kits from Invitrogen. Libraries were constructed by 5' RACE. TCRdb shows the sequencer as Illumina HiSeq 2000. A universal primer binding site was introduced by template switching, and a unique molecular identifier was present in the final cDNA, enabling accurate counting of TCR cDNA molecules. Specific primers in the conserved constant-segment region were used to synthesize first-strand cDNA for TCR alpha and beta chains. Each cDNA library was double barcoded, with a SMART-Mk sample barcode plus Illumina barcodes, to control for contamination. TruSeq adapter sequences and Illumina sample barcodes were added in two successive PCR steps. Sequencing of the TCR alpha and beta cDNA libraries was done on the Illumina HiSeq platform using custom primers. Per the authors' processing: MiGEC processed the raw reads to extract unique molecular identifiers, while MiXCR was used to determine the CDR3 positions. Recombination models were inferred per individual with the repgenHMM and IGoR tools using an EM algorithm. The analysis of shared clonotypes was done with the tcR package in R, with sharing normalized by the product of cloneset sizes. To study raw recombination free of thymic and clonal selection effects, out-of-frame nonproductive sequences were analyzed. TCRdb cleaned the public reads at Q25 with fastp, built clones with MiXCR and kept in-frame beta chains. When rows share a CDR3 protein, they turn into one entry using the most common DNA and genes. The V and J calls shown here were made by TCRdb, not taken from the authors' results. This sample is represented by 450,000 or so distinct CDR3 sequences; 13% to 15% of them were singletons. The ten largest clones take up about 0.53% of the sample.

Of note for this clonotype: This receptor's antigen is unknown. Base qualities are missing; no much larger clone stands one base away.

What the study reported, not specific to this receptor: Fewer insertions were carried by abundant cord blood beta clonotypes, a similar but weaker trend appeared in young adult naive repertoires, and no such trend appeared in memory repertoires. In beta out-of-frame sequences, excess twin sharing was weaker, because having fewer shared sequences lowered the signal-to-noise ratio. Out-of-frame TCR alpha sharing in monozygotic twins was systematically underestimated by recombination models, whereas sharing between unrelated individuals was in agreement with the recombination models. Invariant T cells such as MAIT and iNKT could partly confound zero-insertion analyses, though diverse VJ usage argued against this for most clonotypes. Out-of-frame TCR alpha sequences shared between twins showed an excess of low generation-probability sequences compared with coincidental sharing between unrelated individuals. Because the same donors could not be followed over many years, the conclusions relied on cross-sectional statistical analysis.

The data also belong to a second study, concerning yellow fever vaccine responses in identical twins. As the second paper documents: The authors reported that the T cell response to vaccination in identical twins appeared partly convergent and partly personalized. In identical twins, the study followed T cell clones that responded to the vaccine with precision.

The sequencing input was CD4+ T cells sorted from blood. Recombination joined TRBV6-2 or TRBV6-3 with TRBJ1-1, with a weak D call of TRBD1 (5 bases match). The origin of this receptor is a woman aged 18-29 years in good health. Here is the DNA: TGTGCCAGCAGGGCCGGGGGGTCTCTAAACACTGAAGCTTTCTTT. It encodes CASRAGGSLNTEAFF.